Shown below are 19 T cell receptor beta chains from a single sample sequenced in a study of shared clonotypes between healthy human individuals. The protocol was immunoSEQ multiplex PCR, while the TCRdb copy is restricted to in-frame clones and leaves out a portion. The data contain more than 1 million clones, more than 75% of them seen just once; the ten biggest clones take up more than 0.5%. Sequenced material: memory CD4+ T cells from PBMCs. Subset: CD45RA-negative fraction. These receptors all stem from a man in his late teens or twenties in good health. Some clones in this sample may be carry-over from other donors' samples.

The V and J genes are TRBV15 and TRBJ2-1; D gene uncertain. Germline CDR1 and CDR2: LNHNV and YYDKDF (reference sequence). This CDR3 is 16 amino acids long. Trimming cost V 3 bases and J 6 bases, with 18 bases left between them. CDR3 in DNA: TGTGCCACCAGCAGGGATCTAGACCCTACCAGCAATGAGCAGTTCTTC. It is translated as CATSRDLDPTSNEQFF.

Regarding this clone: Other DNA sequences in this specimen translate into the identical CDR3. This rearrangement joins TRBV5-1 to TRBJ1-5; 9 bases are shared with TRBD1. V dropped 2 bases and J dropped 4; count of bases not matched to a gene: 1. The CDR3 is 14 residues long. The V gene's germline CDR1 is SGHRS and CDR2 YFSETQ. CDR3 sequence reads: CASSFGTGNQPQHF. CDR3 coding DNA: TGCGCCAGCAGCTTCGGGACAGGGAATCAGCCCCAGCATTTT.

This chain connects TRBV11-2 to TRBJ2-1; possible D gene TRBD2, 6 bases. From germline, CDR1 is SGHAT and CDR2 FQNNGV. Trimming took off 5 bases at V and 0 bases at J, with 14 bases between the two ends. The CDR3 runs 16 residues. The CDR3: CASSILRGSSYNEQFF. The CDR3, as DNA: TGTGCCAGCAGCATTCTTCGGGGGAGCTCCTACAATGAGCAGTTCTTC.

This clone was found once. The V and J genes are TRBV19 and TRBJ1-1; 7 positions agree with TRBD1. V lost 3 bases to trimming and J lost 6 bases; unmatched junction nucleotides: 7. The CDR3 sequence is 14 residues long. Germline CDR1 and CDR2: LNHDA and SQIVND (reference sequence). The CDR3 DNA is TGTGCCAGTAGTATCGGAAGGGGGCGCTCTGAAGCTTTCTTT. This translates into CASSIGRGRSEAFF.

This clone was recorded many times. The V call is TRBV27, the J call TRBJ2-6, with 8 positions matching TRBD1. Germline lookup yields CDR1 MNHEY and CDR2 SMNVEV (reference sequence). The ends lost 6 bases at V and 1 base at J; junction bases unmatched: 8. CDR3 length equals 17 residues. The CDR3 nucleotides are TGTGCCAGCAGAAGTGGACAGGGTCGGTCTGGGGCCAACGTCCTGACTTTC. Encoded protein: CASRSGQGRSGANVLTF.

The chain combines TRBV7-6 with TRBJ2-2; no reliable D call. The CDR3 totals 12 residues. Germline V CDR1 and CDR2: SGHVS, FNYEAQ. Trimming cost V 6 bases and J 6 bases, with 8 bases left between them. CDR3 sequence: CASRVLAGELFF. The DNA for the CDR3 is TGTGCCAGCAGGGTACTGGCCGGGGAGCTGTTTTTT.

This clone was seen a single time. The identical CDR3 is also encoded by other nucleotide sequences in the sample. J is TRBJ1-2 and V is TRBV5-1, with D uncertain. Trimming stripped 0 bases from V and 6 bases from J, with 9 bases between. Germline V gene data show CDR1 as SGHRS and CDR2 as YFSETQ. CDR3 length equals 13 residues. The CDR3 nucleotides read TGCGCCAGCAGCTTGGTCGGTCGGGATGGCTACACCTTC. Its protein product is CASSLVGRDGYTF. The full variable domain, its missing parts supplied by reference TRBV5-1 and TRBJ1-2, is KAGVTQTPRYLIKTRGQQVTLSCSPISGHRSVSWYQQTPGQGLQFLFEYFSETQRNKGNFPGRFSGRQFSNSRSEMNVSTLELGDSALYLCASSLVGRDGYTFGSGTRLTVV.

The rearrangement joins TRBV9 to TRBJ2-7, with 8 positions matching TRBD1. The CDR3 sequence is 13 residues long. The germline gives CDR1 SGDLS, CDR2 YYNGEE. V lost 4 bases to trimming and J lost 6 bases; unmatched junction nucleotides: 6. CDR3 DNA sequence: TGTGCCAGCAGCAACAGACAGGGGAGCGAGCAGTACTTC. Translating it yields CASSNRQGSEQYF.

J is TRBJ2-7 and V is TRBV9; D might be TRBD1 (5 bases). V lost 4 bases and J lost 5, with 13 bases in between. CDR1 SGDLS and CDR2 YYNGEE come from the germline V gene. The CDR3 has 13 amino acids. CDR3 in amino acids: CASSPGPDDEQYF. The CDR3 coding sequence is TGTGCCAGCAGCCCAGGGCCCGACGACGAGCAGTACTTC.

This clone was seen only once. The rearrangement links TRBV5-1 to TRBJ1-1; 8 nucleotides line up with TRBD1. The CDR3 consists of 15 residues. CDR1 and CDR2 from the germline V gene are SGHRS and YFSETQ. The V gene end was trimmed by 4 bases and the J gene end by 1 base; junction bases not matched to a gene: 6. CDR3 sequence: CASSPRTGSNTEAFF. The CDR3 nucleotides read TGCGCCAGCAGCCCCCGGACAGGGTCGAACACTGAAGCTTTCTTT.

This chain joins TRBV2 and TRBJ2-7, with 9 bases identical to TRBD1. CDR1 is SNHLY, CDR2 FYNNEI, per germline. Trimming removed 7 bases from V and 3 bases from J; junction bases left unmatched: 4. The length of the CDR3 is 13 residues. The CDR3 region has the DNA TGTGCCAGCACTGCGACAGGGGGCTACGAGCAGTACTTC. Protein product: CASTATGGYEQYF.

In nucleotides, the CDR3 is TGTGCCAGCAGCCCCTACGGACTTCACTACGAGCAGTACTTC. Its translation is CASSPYGLHYEQYF. The chain joins TRBV7-2 to TRBJ2-7; D is perhaps TRBD2 (5 bases). With 5 bases removed from V and 3 bases from J, the gap between germline ends came to 14 bases. Germline assignment: CDR1 SGHTA and CDR2 FQGNSA. The CDR3 is 14 residues long.

The V gene is TRBV7-2, the J gene TRBJ2-5; 8 bases agree with TRBD1. This CDR3 has 14 amino acids. The germline V gene encodes CDR1 SGHTA and CDR2 FQGNSA. J lost 4 bases, V lost 6 bases, and 7 bases had no gene match. The CDR3 DNA reads as TGTGCCAGCAGTCCCAGGGGGCGAGGAGAGACCCAGTACTTC. It encodes CASSPRGRGETQYF.

This clone was counted between two and nine times. This rearrangement joins TRBV10-2 to TRBJ1-5; D not resolved. The germline V gene encodes CDR1 WSHSY and CDR2 SAAADI. The CDR3 has 14 amino acids. Trimming cost V 4 bases and J 0 bases, with 7 bases left between them. CDR3 sequence (DNA): TGCGCCAGCAGTGCGGCTAATAGCAATCAGCCCCAGCATTTT. As protein: CASSAANSNQPQHF.

This chain joins TRBV20-1 and TRBJ2-1; D is unresolved. CDR1 is DFQATT, CDR2 SNEGSKA, per germline (reference sequence). Trimming removed 6 bases from V and 2 bases from J, with 5 bases in between. The CDR3 is made up of 11 amino acids. The CDR3 DNA sequence: TGCAGTGCGGTACCCTACAATGAGCAGTTCTTC. Protein product: CSAVPYNEQFF.

This clone came up once. This chain uses TRBV29-1 with TRBJ2-1; the match to TRBD2 covers 7 bases. The germline CDR1 and CDR2 sequences are SQVTM and ANQGSEA. This CDR3 contains 14 residues. J lost 5 bases, V lost 7 bases, and 11 bases had no gene match. CDR3 amino acids: CSAHPAGLHNEQFF. The CDR3 DNA reads as TGCAGCGCCCACCCAGCGGGGCTCCACAATGAGCAGTTCTTC.

The chain links TRBV7-2 to TRBJ2-3, with TRBD1 matching over 8 bases. With 5 bases clipped from V and 4 bases from J, the junction kept 5 bases outside the gene matches. Per the germline V gene, CDR1 is SGHTA and CDR2 is FQGNSA. The CDR3 contains 14 residues. Here the CDR3 reads CASSPKQGADTQYF. The CDR3 coding sequence is TGTGCCAGCAGCCCAAAACAGGGGGCAGATACGCAGTATTTT. Variable domain in full (rest from reference TRBV7-2 and TRBJ2-3): GAGVSQSPSNKVTEKGKDVELRCDPISGHTALYWYRQSLGQGLEFLIYFQGNSAPDKSGLPSDRFSAERTGGSVSTLTIQRTQQEDSAVYLCASSPKQGADTQYFGPGTRLTVL.

This clone was detected once. The chain employs TRBV19 and TRBJ1-2, with 8 nucleotides matching TRBD1. CDR1 and CDR2 from the germline V gene are LNHDA and SQIVND (reference sequence). V lost 5 bases and J lost 6; bases outside the gene matches: 8. This CDR3 is built from 14 residues. The CDR3 here is CASSSAGGYNGYTF. The DNA of the CDR3 is TGTGCCAGTAGTTCCGCAGGGGGCTATAATGGCTACACCTTC.

This chain uses TRBV9 with TRBJ2-1; 7 bases map to TRBD2. The CDR3 is 17 residues long. Trimming cost V 4 bases and J 0 bases; bases outside gene matches: 10. Germline V CDR1 and CDR2: SGDLS, YYNGEE. CDR3 nucleotide sequence: TGTGCCAGCAGCTTAGGACTAGTCTCAAACTCCTACAATGAGCAGTTCTTC. It yields the protein CASSLGLVSNSYNEQFF.